These 24 T cell receptor beta chains were sequenced from one sample in a study of sequential checkpoint blockade in melanoma. Generated by immunoSEQ multiplex PCR, the TCRdb table keeps only in-frame clones and is missing some. Of 10,000 to 15,000 clones listed, just over 60% were seen once; the top ten hold 20% to 25%. Treatment here: randomized to nivolumab then ipilimumab (arm A) or the reverse (arm B). This material consisted of CD8+ T cells sorted from blood (inferred from file names), taken from a patient given nivolumab and ipilimumab in sequence. These receptors originate from a human donor with melanoma.

The rearrangement joins TRBV5-6 to TRBJ2-7; 12 nucleotides agree with TRBD2. This CDR3 spans 17 amino acids. The germline V gene encodes CDR1 SGHDT and CDR2 YYEEEE. The trim removed 1 base at V and 2 bases at J, leaving 7 bases unmatched. The CDR3, as DNA: TGTGCCAGCAGCTTGCTGACTAGCGGGAGTGGGCCCTACGAGCAGTACTTC. This gives the protein CASSLLTSGSGPYEQYF.

On this clone itself: The junction departs from germline at one end; a sequencing error may be responsible. The chain joins TRBV14 to TRBJ2-1, with D perhaps matching TRBD2 (6 bases). The CDR3 is 15 amino acids. Germline V lookup: CDR1 SGHDN, CDR2 FVKESK. The CDR3 is CASSQEWDSHNEQFF. For the CDR3, the DNA is TGTGCCAGCAGCCAAGAGTGGGACTCCCACAATGAGCAGTTCTTC.

The chain links TRBV4-1 to TRBJ2-1; TRBD2 matches at 10 bases. The germline gives CDR1 MGHRA, CDR2 YSYEKL. The CDR3 totals 18 residues. Unmatched junction bases numbered 9, after V lost 3 bases and J lost 1 base. CDR3 nucleotide sequence: TGCGCCAGCAGCCAGGGTTTCGGACTAGCGGCTTCCTACAATGAGCAGTTCTTC. Translation: CASSQGFGLAASYNEQFF.

In its sample, this clone was seen a few times. J is TRBJ2-7 and V is TRBV4-3, with TRBD1 matching over 7 bases. The V and J ends lost 0 bases and 10 bases, in that order; junction bases with no gene match: 3. The CDR3 contains 12 residues. Germline loops: CDR1 LGHNA, CDR2 YSLEER. The CDR3 DNA is TGCGCCAGCAGCCAAGATACAGGGGACCAGTACTTC. Translated, it gives CASSQDTGDQYF.

Here the CDR3 DNA reads TGTCCTGGGAGTACCCGTAGAAGCGAACAAAGTCGGGCCAACGTCCTGACTTTC. It specifies CPGSTRRSEQSRANVLTF. The chain is built from TRBV22-1 and TRBJ2-6; no check of the table's D call, TRBD2, against the DNA was made. TRBV22-1 corresponds to a pseudogene. This CDR3 region has 18 residues.

This chain joins TRBV15 and TRBJ2-5; TRBD1 agrees at 8 bases. With the DNA end fitting TRBJ2-7 better, the J assignment may be wrong. Germline V lookup: CDR1 LNHNV, CDR2 YYDKDF (reference sequence). CDR3 size: 15 residues. The CDR3 bases are TGTGCCACCAGCAGAGGGACAGGGAAGATCTACGAGCAGTACTTC. It is translated as CATSRGTGKIYEQYF.

V is TRBV2 and J is TRBJ2-5; TRBD1 matches 7 bases. Germline CDR1 SNHLY, CDR2 FYNNEI. Trimming removed 8 bases from V and 5 bases from J; junction bases left unmatched: 5. The CDR3 sequence is 12 residues long. The CDR3 nucleotides are TGTGCCAGCGACAGGGAGAGGGAGACCCAGTACTTC. Translation gives CASDRERETQYF.

This clone has only a few counts. A far more abundant clone sits one base away, making this likely a read error. The gene calls are TRBV5-4 and TRBJ2-7, with a tentative D call TRBD1 (5 bases). Trimming took 0 bases from V and 0 from J, leaving 16 bases between them. This CDR3 is built from 17 residues. CDR1 SGHNT and CDR2 YYREEE come from the germline V gene (reference sequence). The CDR3 spells CASSLVRGRVGSYEQYF. The CDR3 DNA reads as TGTGCCAGCAGCTTGGTAAGGGGCAGGGTTGGCTCCTACGAGCAGTACTTC.

The chain uses TRBV7-8 and TRBJ1-5; 7 nucleotides match TRBD1. After removal of 4 bases from V and 9 bases from J, the junction contained 6 bases not matched to a gene. Looked up from germline, CDR1 is SGHVS and CDR2 is FQNEAQ. This CDR3 is 13 amino acids long. The CDR3 spells CASSSGQLRPQHF. For the CDR3, the DNA is TGTGCCAGCAGCTCGGGACAGCTGCGGCCCCAGCATTTT.

This sequence joins TRBV27 and TRBJ2-7, with 15 bases that match TRBD2. The CDR3 is 14 amino acids. The germline V gene has CDR1 MNHEY and CDR2 SMNVEV (reference sequence). J was trimmed by 4 bases and V by 6 bases; bases with no gene match: 1. The CDR3 loop reads CASRGTSGGYEQYF. The CDR3 DNA reads TGTGCCAGCAGAGGGACTAGCGGGGGGTACGAGCAGTACTTC.

V usage is TRBV9 and J usage is TRBJ2-1; 8 nucleotides align to TRBD2. With 0 bases clipped from V and 10 bases from J, the junction kept 3 bases outside the gene matches. Germline V gene lookup returns CDR1 SGDLS and CDR2 YYNGEE. The CDR3 covers 13 residues. CDR3 sequence: CASSVDGRDEQFF. The CDR3 coding sequence is TGTGCCAGCAGCGTAGACGGGAGGGACGAGCAGTTCTTC.

The chain joins TRBV28 to TRBJ2-1; 8 nucleotides agree with TRBD2. The CDR3 length is 15 residues. Germline values: CDR1 MDHEN, CDR2 SYDVKM. Losses at the gene ends were 2 bases for V and 9 bases for J; bases not matched to a gene: 9. CDR3 nucleotide sequence: TGTGCCAGCAGTTTACTCCCGGGGGGGCCGGGTGAGCAGTTCTTC. Protein sequence: CASSLLPGGPGEQFF.

This clone was observed a single time. DNA for the CDR3: TGTGCCAGCAGGAGAAGCGGGAGCTCCTACAATGAGCAGTTCTTC. Amino acid sequence: CASRRSGSSYNEQFF. The V call is TRBV27, the J call TRBJ2-1; 8 bases fit TRBD2. There are 15 residues in the CDR3. Germline V CDR1 and CDR2: MNHEY, SMNVEV (reference sequence). Trimming took 6 bases from V and 0 from J; bases not matched to a gene: 4.

The V call is TRBV7-2, the J call TRBJ2-1, with 9 bases identical to TRBD1. This CDR3 is built from 19 residues. V shed 5 bases, J shed 0 bases, and the junction held 14 bases outside the gene matches. CDR1 is SGHTA and CDR2 is FQGNSA in the germline V gene. The CDR3 loop reads CASSLQPGLTGGSYNEQFF. The DNA for the CDR3 is TGTGCCAGCAGCCTTCAACCCGGACTGACAGGGGGCTCCTACAATGAGCAGTTCTTC.

The chain combines TRBV7-9 with TRBJ2-5, with TRBD2 matching over 14 bases. CDR3 size: 16 residues. Trimming removed 5 bases from V and 2 bases from J; junction bases left unmatched: 4. The germline V gene has CDR1 SEHNR and CDR2 FQNEAQ (reference sequence). The CDR3: CASSPGTSGGQETQYF. The CDR3 coding sequence is TGTGCCAGCAGCCCCGGGACTAGCGGGGGACAAGAGACCCAGTACTTC.

The V call is TRBV9, the J call TRBJ2-2, with D maybe TRBD2 (6 bases). CDR1 and CDR2 (germline): SGDLS, YYNGEE. CDR3 length equals 17 residues. V was cut by 4 bases and J by 0 bases, with 16 bases left in between. In nucleotides, the CDR3 is TGTGCCAGCAGCTCCCTCTTGGAGGGCCCGAACACCGGGGAGCTGTTTTTT. Translation gives CASSSLLEGPNTGELFF.

This sequence joins TRBV5-8 and TRBJ2-7, with 9 bases identical to TRBD1. Unmatched junction bases numbered 2, after V lost 3 bases and J lost 1 base. In germline, CDR1 is SGHTS, CDR2 YDEGEE. This CDR3 region has 14 residues. CDR3 residues: CASSWGTGSYEQYF. CDR3 bases: TGTGCCAGCAGCTGGGGGACAGGGTCCTACGAGCAGTACTTC.

The chain joins TRBV19 to TRBJ2-7; D perhaps matches TRBD2 (6 bases). CDR1 is LNHDA and CDR2 is SQIVND in the germline V gene (reference sequence). The germline V and J ends were trimmed by 1 base and 7 bases, with 14 bases remaining between them. This CDR3 comprises 14 residues. CDR3 in DNA: TGTGCCAGTAGTATAGCTTGGAGGGACGTTGAGCAGTACTTC. Translation gives CASSIAWRDVEQYF.

The CDR3, as DNA: TGCAGCGTTGAGTCAGACAGGGATCAGGACGAGCAGTACTTC. This sequence encodes CSVESDRDQDEQYF. The gene calls are TRBV29-1 and TRBJ2-7; TRBD1 aligns across 7 bases. After removal of 3 bases from V and 5 bases from J, the junction contained 10 bases not matched to a gene. The CDR3 spans 14 residues. Germline V gene sequence: CDR1 SQVTM, CDR2 ANQGSEA.

J is TRBJ2-7 and V is TRBV19, with D uncertain. Trimming cost V 3 bases and J 5 bases, with 14 bases left between them. CDR1 LNHDA and CDR2 SQIVND come from the germline V gene (reference sequence). The CDR3 runs 14 residues. CDR3 bases: TGTGCCAGTAGTATGAGAAGAGGTCCGGACGAGCAGTACTTC. Translation gives CASSMRRGPDEQYF.

The J gene is TRBJ2-2, the V gene TRBV5-1, with a possible D match to TRBD2 (5 bases). Germline V gives CDR1 SGHRS, CDR2 YFSETQ. V lost 4 bases to trimming and J lost 2 bases, with 12 bases between them. The CDR3 runs to 15 residues. The CDR3 reads CASSVEGSNTGELFF. CDR3 bases: TGCGCCAGCAGCGTCGAGGGATCAAACACCGGGGAGCTGTTTTTT.

The V gene is TRBV7-2, the J gene TRBJ2-2; TRBD2 aligns across 7 bases. This CDR3 is 13 amino acids long. CDR1 and CDR2 from the germline V gene are SGHTA and FQGNSA. V was clipped by 7 bases and J by 5 bases; unmatched bases: 4. CDR3 residues: CASKPGRTGELFF. The DNA for the CDR3 is TGTGCCAGCAAGCCCGGGAGGACCGGGGAGCTGTTTTTT.

V and J are TRBV29-1 and TRBJ2-3; D might be TRBD1 (6 bases). V lost 0 bases and J 2 bases, leaving 15 bases between the germline ends. Germline values: CDR1 SQVTM, CDR2 ANQGSEA. The CDR3 runs to 16 residues. The CDR3 is CSVEDGTGTLTDTQYF. The DNA of the CDR3 is TGCAGCGTTGAAGACGGTACCGGGACACTCACAGATACGCAGTATTTT.

The chain carries TRBV9 and TRBJ2-7; possibly TRBD1 for D (6 bases). The CDR3 sequence is 15 residues long. The germline gives CDR1 SGDLS, CDR2 YYNGEE. V was clipped by 0 bases and J by 1 base, with 11 bases between them. The CDR3 is CASSVAGGGSYEQYF. CDR3 sequence (DNA): TGTGCCAGCAGCGTAGCTGGGGGCGGGTCCTACGAGCAGTACTTC.